The T cell receptor beta chain under discussion was sequenced for a study of T cells in Graves' hyperthyroidism and ophthalmopathy. General study points: Most clonotypes that expanded in the thyroid above 0.001 also showed up in blood. In simple terms, a model built on 13 V-J features told ophthalmopathy apart from stable hyperthyroidism.

Hyperthyroidism was newly diagnosed in patients aged 18 to 65 (duration under 2 months). The study excluded patients with uncontrolled infection, other autoimmune disease, pregnancy or lactation. This clonotype was observed at least ten times. Its antigen is still unknown. RNA transcripts yielded amplified TCR beta CDR3 regions. Researchers ran a first-round RT-PCR on the TCR CDR3 using the HTBI primer set. Using its own MiXCR run on the multiplex PCR reads, TCRdb lists one record per CDR3 protein. Of 500,000 to 750,000 distinct CDR3 sequences listed, about 15% were seen once; the top ten hold around 7.8%. Germline V gene lookup returns CDR1 SGHKS and CDR2 YYEKEE (reference sequence). This CDR3 has 16 amino acids. Trimming took off 0 bases at V and 0 bases at J, with 10 bases between the two ends.

The sequencing input was blood. The sequence came from a woman aged 25 to 45 with Graves' hyperthyroidism. The gene calls are TRBV5-5 and TRBJ2-1, with D unresolved. CDR3 protein: CASSLVVGSSYNEQFF. The CDR3 DNA is TGTGCCAGCAGCTTGGTGGTTGGTAGCTCCTACAATGAGCAGTTCTTC.